This T cell receptor beta chain was identified in a study of blood T cell repertoires in COVID-19 (dated by TCRdb to between 2020 and 2021). For the wider study: The collaborator samples originated in the United States, Italy and Spain and spanned the acute and convalescent phases of COVID-19. Where available, HLA class I and class II types were taken from metadata supplied by the sample provider and were not determined by assay-based typing. The material from the prospective study consisted of cDNA or gDNA derived from T cells, B-cell-depleted T cells, or PBMCs. Samples came from the ongoing ImmuneRACE study (first 160 participants) plus 1,254 subjects from 6 global collaborators. The repertoires were released in a freely available public database intended as a resource for research on the immune response to SARS-CoV-2. A de-identified subject ID, COVID-19 status, age in years and sex were almost always included in the sample metadata. Deeply sampled blood TCRbeta repertoires from subjects exposed to, actively infected with, or recovered from COVID-19 were included in the dataset.

General study outcomes and caveats: The quantity of clinical and demographic metadata differed by source and by participant and was supplied without curation.

Notes on this clone: The specificity of this receptor is unknown. The record has no base qualities; no much larger clone is one base away.

TCRbeta CDR3 regions were amplified from genomic DNA using the immunoSEQ Assay, a bias-controlled multiplex PCR. The paper's data handling went like this. Within the assay, amplification of reference gene primers was used to estimate how many nucleated cells each sample contained. Sequence reads were collapsed and filtered to measure the absolute abundance of every unique TCRbeta CDR3 rearrangement. Productive Simpson clonality was computed per sample as the square root of Simpson's diversity index over productive rearrangements. As stored in TCRdb, this immuneACCESS dataset retains in-frame rearrangements with V and J assigned. A fraction of the clones does not appear; measured against another copy, unresolved V genes explain less than half of the discrepancy, and the remainder lacks a known reason. V, J and clone size reflect that table, while D and trimming were determined from the DNA. The sample yields around 190,000 clones; over 75% were counted once. About 9.4% of the sample is held by the ten biggest clonotypes.

Participants in the prospective study were enrolled through a virtual design, were aged roughly 18 to 100 years, and lived in roughly 25 United States geographic areas. To assign participants to cohorts, the prospective study relied on clinical history that participants themselves reported in a screening survey and a study questionnaire. Recovered participants in ImmuneRACE Cohort 3 were defined by two consecutive negative NP/OP PCR tests, clearance by a healthcare professional, or resolution of symptoms. In the prospective study, whole blood, serum and a nasopharyngeal or oropharyngeal swab were collected from each participant by mobile phlebotomists. Prospective study participants could optionally give additional blood draws and questionnaires over an approximately two-month period. Prospective study blood samples were shipped either frozen or at room temperature before DNA extraction. The sequencing input was PBMCs or T cells enriched from blood (not recorded which). This TCR came from a woman younger than 30 who had recovered from COVID-19.

The nucleotide sequence reads TGCGCCAGCAGCCAAGTCGGGAGCTCCTACAATGAGCAGTTCTTC. It encodes CASSQVGSSYNEQFF. The chain joins TRBV4-1 to TRBJ2-1; a tentative D call is TRBD2 (6 bases match). Trimming at the junction amounts to 1 base on V and 0 bases on J, and the germline ends lie 7 bases apart. Sequences MGHRA (CDR1) and YSYEKL (CDR2) are obtained from the germline V gene. Including cysteine and phenylalanine, the CDR3 has 15 amino acids. The DNA shown is the 45-base CDR3, in frame from base 1.